This T cell receptor beta chain was sequenced for a study of T cells in localized non-small cell lung cancer. Findings of the study overall: In adjacent lung, a median roughly 60 of the top 100 tumor clones were found. Tumor showed lower T cell clonality than uninvolved adjacent lung, where it was highest.

CDR1 and CDR2 from the germline V gene are MDHEN and SYDVKM. CDR3 length: 13 residues. The V end was cut by 7 bases, the J end by 8 bases, with 15 bases between. The count of this clone is one. Its target is unknown. Only in-frame clones appear in the TCRdb table, and some are missing; sequencing was by immunoSEQ multiplex PCR. Of more than 100,000 clones listed, 80% to 90% were seen once; the top ten hold approximately 1.5%. This sequence joins TRBV28 and TRBJ2-1; D gene uncertain. The input for sequencing was peripheral blood, taken before any cancer treatment. This TCR derives from a female donor of 60 years or more with stage I lung adenocarcinoma. The CDR3 sequence is CASITPIGDEQFF. CDR3 bases: TGTGCCAGCATTACCCCGATAGGTGATGAGCAGTTCTTC. Based on the CDR3 plus reference TRBV28 and TRBJ2-1, the full variable domain is DVKVTQSSRYLVKRTGEKVFLECVQDMDHENMFWYRQDPGLGLRLIYFSYDVKMKEKGDIPEGYSVSREKKERFSLILESASTNQTSMYLCASITPIGDEQFFGPGTRLTVL.